Shown below are 16 T cell receptor beta chains from a single sample sequenced in a study of technical replicates of blood from a handful of donors (dated by TCRdb to the late 2010s). The receptor library was made with the immunoSEQ multiplex PCR assay. TCRdb limited this immuneACCESS table to in-frame rearrangements with V and J called. A share of clones is missing; checked studies link under half to unresolved V genes, and the rest is unexplained. The table for this sample lists tens of thousands of clones; 80% to 95% of them were counted only once. Roughly 5% of the sample is taken by the ten largest. Sequenced sample: PBMCs. These receptors were obtained from a human donor in good health. Some clones in this sample may be carry-over from other donors' samples.

The genes are TRBV12-5 and TRBJ2-1; 8 bases match TRBD2. The germline gives CDR1 LGHNT, CDR2 FRNRAP. The CDR3 spans 16 residues. V lost 0 bases to trimming and J lost 4 bases; unmatched junction nucleotides: 5. The CDR3 loop reads CASGLVTAGVYNEQFF. The CDR3 bases are TGTGCTAGTGGTTTGGTGACAGCGGGAGTTTACAATGAGCAGTTCTTC.

A single count supports this clone. The J gene is TRBJ2-1, the V gene TRBV2; D possibly corresponds to TRBD1 (6 bases). CDR1 is SNHLY and CDR2 is FYNNEI in the germline V gene. V was clipped by 5 bases and J by 7 bases, with 18 bases between them. The CDR3 runs 15 residues. The CDR3 loop reads CASSSDRLWGNEQFF. In DNA, the CDR3 is TGTGCCAGCAGTTCCGACAGGCTTTGGGGGAATGAGCAGTTCTTC.

The chain's CDR3 is CASSHLAGGYNEQFF. The CDR3 nucleotides are TGTGCCAGTAGCCACCTAGCGGGAGGCTACAATGAGCAGTTCTTC. The V and J genes are TRBV19 and TRBJ2-1; the match to TRBD2 covers 11 bases. The germline gives CDR1 LNHDA, CDR2 SQIVND (reference sequence). V dropped 6 bases and J dropped 3; count of bases not matched to a gene: 4. The CDR3 runs to 15 residues.

The rearrangement uses TRBV18 and TRBJ1-4; D call uncertain. Germline V gene data show CDR1 as KGHSH and CDR2 as LQKENI. CDR3 length: 15 amino acids. V was cut by 3 bases and J by 8 bases, with 16 bases left in between. The CDR3 region is CASSPQVGTGEKLFF. In nucleotides, the CDR3 is TGTGCCAGCTCACCTCAAGTGGGAACGGGGGAAAAACTGTTTTTT.

The chain has TRBV19 and TRBJ2-1, with D perhaps TRBD1 (5 bases). Looked up from germline, CDR1 is LNHDA and CDR2 is SQIVND (reference sequence). The CDR3 contains 14 residues. The V gene lost 1 base and the J gene lost 7 bases, with 11 bases spanning the gap. This CDR3 reads CASSIGQGGNEQFF. The CDR3 DNA reads as TGTGCCAGTAGTATAGGTCAGGGTGGAAATGAGCAGTTCTTC.

V usage is TRBV7-2 and J usage is TRBJ2-7; 9 positions match TRBD2. The CDR3 runs 15 residues. Trimming removed 2 bases from V and 4 bases from J; junction bases left unmatched: 6. Looked up from germline, CDR1 is SGHTA and CDR2 is FQGNSA. In DNA form, the CDR3 reads TGTGCCAGCAGCTTATGGGCGGGGGGGCCTTACGAGCAGTACTTC. It specifies CASSLWAGGPYEQYF.

The V call is TRBV4-3, the J call TRBJ1-5; D is undetermined. The CDR3 sequence is 17 residues long. Germline V gives CDR1 LGHNA, CDR2 YSLEER. V dropped 0 bases and J dropped 6 bases, with 18 bases sitting between them. CDR3 sequence reads: CASSQDFARSQAQPQHF. CDR3 DNA: TGCGCCAGCAGCCAAGATTTTGCGAGAAGCCAGGCTCAGCCCCAGCATTTT.

This chain links TRBV7-2 with TRBJ1-2, with D tentatively TRBD1 (6 bases). V was pared by 6 bases and J by 4 bases, with 18 bases between. The CDR3 is made up of 15 amino acids. Germline V gives CDR1 SGHTA, CDR2 FQGNSA. The CDR3 nucleotides read TGTGCCAGCAGTTTGACCCTCCTGGGGGCCTATGGCTACACCTTC. As protein: CASSLTLLGAYGYTF.

This chain links TRBV11-3 with TRBJ2-1; D is possibly TRBD1 or TRBD2 (10 bases each). The CDR3 length is 19 residues. Trimming stripped 5 bases from V and 3 bases from J, with 26 bases between. The germline gives CDR1 SGHNT, CDR2 YENEEA. CDR3 loop: CASSPGQGSSGRSYNEQFF. The DNA of the CDR3 is TGTGCCAGCAGCCCGGGACAGGGGTCTAGCGGGAGAAGCTACAATGAGCAGTTCTTC.

The rearrangement joins TRBV15 to TRBJ2-7; unclear D gene. Per the germline V gene, CDR1 is LNHNV and CDR2 is YYDKDF (reference sequence). The CDR3 runs to 12 residues. The V end lost 0 bases, the J end lost 7 bases, and 7 bases lay between the germline ends. The CDR3 sequence is CATSRDLYEQYF. DNA for the CDR3: TGTGCCACCAGCAGAGATCTGTATGAGCAGTACTTC. Using reference TRBV15 and TRBJ2-7 for the parts outside the CDR3, the full variable domain is DAMVIQNPRYQVTQFGKPVTLSCSQTLNHNVMYWYQQKSSQAPKLLFHYYDKDFNNEADTPDNFQSRRPNTSFCFLDIRSPGLGDTAMYLCATSRDLYEQYFGPGTRLTVT.

This chain connects TRBV5-6 to TRBJ2-3, with a tentative D call TRBD1 (5 bases). V lost 0 bases and J lost 8, with 13 bases in between. Germline assignment: CDR1 SGHDT and CDR2 YYEEEE. The CDR3 contains 14 residues. The CDR3 DNA reads TGTGCCAGCAGCTTGGAACAGGCGGTAGCTACGCAGTATTTT. This translates into CASSLEQAVATQYF.

This clone was seen at least ten times. CDR3 residues: CASTGGSYGYTF. The CDR3 DNA reads TGTGCCAGCACGGGGGGGAGCTATGGCTACACCTTC. V gene TRBV6-4 combines with J gene TRBJ1-2; maybe TRBD1 (5 bases). CDR1 is MRHNA and CDR2 is SNTAGT in the germline V gene. V lost 7 bases, J lost 4 bases, and 10 bases lay in between. The CDR3 consists of 12 residues.

The J gene is TRBJ1-5, the V gene TRBV7-8; 8 bases fit TRBD1. Per germline, CDR1 SGHVS and CDR2 FQNEAQ. The CDR3 is 14 amino acids. The ends lost 3 bases at V and 7 bases at J; junction bases unmatched: 5. CDR3 nucleotides: TGTGCCAGCAGCTTGAGGACAGGGCAACAGCCCCAGCATTTT. The encoded protein is CASSLRTGQQPQHF. Complete variable domain (other parts from reference TRBV7-8 and TRBJ1-5): GAGVSQSPRYKVAKRGQDVALRCDPISGHVSLFWYQQALGQGPEFLTYFQNEAQLDKSGLPSDRFFAERPEGSVSTLKIQRTQQEDSAVYLCASSLRTGQQPQHFGDGTRLSIL.

In its sample, this clone was seen once. The chain links TRBV5-6 to TRBJ1-2; maybe TRBD1 (5 bases). CDR1 is SGHDT and CDR2 is YYEEEE in the germline V gene. The CDR3 covers 13 residues. V lost 4 bases to trimming and J lost 7 bases, with 14 bases between them. Here the CDR3 reads CASSPSRVGGYTF. Written as DNA, the CDR3 is TGTGCCAGCAGCCCCAGCAGGGTAGGTGGCTACACCTTC.

The chain recombines TRBV20-1 with TRBJ1-6; D gene unclear. Germline V gene sequence: CDR1 DFQATT, CDR2 SNEGSKA (reference sequence). This CDR3 spans 11 amino acids. Trimming took 6 bases from V and 14 from J, leaving 14 bases between them. The CDR3 loop is CSARAASTLHF. The CDR3 DNA sequence: TGCAGTGCCCGAGCGGCGAGCACCCTCCACTTT.

The chain joins TRBV16 to TRBJ2-7; D ambiguous. Trimming stripped 4 bases from V and 2 bases from J, with 9 bases between. The germline V gene has CDR1 KGHSY and CDR2 FQNENV. The CDR3 has 13 amino acids. The CDR3 loop is CASSPRHPYEQYF. The DNA of the CDR3 is TGTGCCAGCAGCCCCCGACACCCCTACGAGCAGTACTTC.